Described below is a single TCR beta chain sequence and its context. Reanalyzing the 5' RACE reads, TCRdb keeps one entry per CDR3 protein, without DNA. The sample has 350,000 to 500,000 distinct CDR3 sequences. The CDR3 is made up of 15 amino acids. Germline V gives CDR1 SGHVS, CDR2 FQNEAQ. This sample stems from a study of monozygotic twins with inflammatory bowel disease. The V call is TRBV7-8, the J call TRBJ2-3; TCRdb reports TRBD2, a call that lacks DNA to check it against. The sequenced sample consisted of blood. The sequence was collected from a human donor with ulcerative colitis or Crohn's disease, or a healthy co-twin of an affected twin (not recorded which). CDR3 region: CASSPRLAYTDTQYF. Together with reference TRBV7-8 and TRBJ2-3, the CDR3 gives the full variable domain: GAGVSQSPRYKVAKRGQDVALRCDPISGHVSLFWYQQALGQGPEFLTYFQNEAQLDKSGLPSDRFFAERPEGSVSTLKIQRTQQEDSAVYLCASSPRLAYTDTQYFGPGTRLTVL.